Presented here are 26 T cell receptor beta chains from one specimen sequenced in a study of T cell responses to AZD1222 COVID-19 vaccine. The protocol was immunoSEQ multiplex PCR, while the TCRdb copy is restricted to in-frame clones and leaves out a portion. The table includes 99,000 or so clones, around 91% detected once. The material was peripheral blood, obtained on day 0 of AZD1222 vaccination. These receptors came from an adult in good health.

Here the CDR3 reads CASSHLVGGDNTQYF. The CDR3 bases are TGTGCCAGCAGCCACCTAGTGGGGGGGGATAATACGCAGTATTTT. The chain joins TRBV14 to TRBJ2-3, with 7 nucleotides matching TRBD2. The CDR3 spans 15 residues. V lost 3 bases, J lost 7 bases, and 10 bases stayed unmatched. Germline CDR1 reads SGHDN; CDR2 reads FVKESK.

V is TRBV20-1 and J is TRBJ2-4; D gene unclear. This CDR3 is built from 13 residues. Germline V gene data show CDR1 as DFQATT and CDR2 as SNEGSKA (reference sequence). V was shortened by 3 bases and J by 13 bases, with 19 bases between the two germline ends. Written as DNA, the CDR3 is TGCAGTGCTAGTGATCCCTCCCGGGCGGCGCAGTACTTC. It codes for CSASDPSRAAQYF.

The chain couples TRBV7-9 to TRBJ2-5, with D perhaps given as TRBD1 or TRBD2 (5 bases each). The CDR3 has 15 residues. CDR1 is SEHNR, CDR2 FQNEAQ, per germline (reference sequence). V lost 0 bases to trimming and J lost 4 bases, with 12 bases between them. This CDR3 is CASSLARGDAETQYF. The CDR3 coding sequence is TGTGCCAGCAGCTTAGCCAGAGGGGATGCAGAGACCCAGTACTTC.

The chain couples TRBV11-3 to TRBJ2-1; D remains ambiguous. There are 13 residues in the CDR3. Germline CDR1 SGHNT, CDR2 YENEEA. V was shortened by 3 bases and J by 10 bases, with 13 bases between the two germline ends. CDR3 residues: CASSFLSVGEQFF. The CDR3 DNA sequence: TGTGCCAGCAGCTTTTTGAGTGTTGGCGAGCAGTTCTTC.

The V call is TRBV19, the J call TRBJ1-1; D gene ambiguous. Per germline, CDR1 LNHDA and CDR2 SQIVND (reference sequence). V was shortened by 3 bases and J by 4 bases, with 15 bases between the two germline ends. This CDR3 region has 15 residues. The CDR3 nucleotides are TGTGCCAGTAGTATCAATGATCGCCGGGGCACTGAAGCTTTCTTT. Its protein product is CASSINDRRGTEAFF.

V and J are TRBV15 and TRBJ1-1; tentative D call: TRBD1 (6 bases). Per germline, CDR1 LNHNV and CDR2 YYDKDF (reference sequence). Trimming took 6 bases from V and 1 from J, leaving 21 bases between them. The CDR3 spans 17 residues. The CDR3 DNA reads TGTGCCACCAGACCATTATTTACAGGGTGGACGAACACTGAAGCTTTCTTT. Protein sequence: CATRPLFTGWTNTEAFF.

V usage is TRBV19 and J usage is TRBJ2-3; possible D gene TRBD1, 6 bases. Trimming stripped 1 base from V and 4 bases from J, with 9 bases between. This CDR3 spans 14 amino acids. The germline CDR1 and CDR2 sequences are LNHDA and SQIVND (reference sequence). The CDR3 loop reads CASSIATGSDTQYF. The CDR3 DNA follows: TGTGCCAGTAGTATAGCGACAGGCTCAGATACGCAGTATTTT.

The rearrangement joins TRBV27 to TRBJ2-5, with D unresolved. With 2 bases removed from V and 0 bases from J, the gap between germline ends came to 13 bases. Germline V gene sequence: CDR1 MNHEY, CDR2 SMNVEV (reference sequence). The CDR3 runs to 16 residues. The CDR3 DNA follows: TGTGCCAGCAGTTTACTGTCCCGGGCGAACCAAGAGACCCAGTACTTC. Translation gives CASSLLSRANQETQYF.

The chain uses TRBV5-8 and TRBJ1-5; TRBD1 might be the D (5 bases). Trimming removed 2 bases at V and 3 bases at J, with 12 bases between. CDR3 size: 15 residues. Germline V lookup: CDR1 SGHTS, CDR2 YDEGEE. Here the CDR3 reads CASSLFAGVNQPQHF. In DNA form, the CDR3 reads TGTGCCAGCAGCTTATTCGCGGGGGTCAATCAGCCCCAGCATTTT.

V gene TRBV27 combines with J gene TRBJ1-2, with D perhaps TRBD1 (6 bases). The V end was cut by 0 bases, the J end by 4 bases, with 12 bases between. The germline CDR1 and CDR2 sequences are MNHEY and SMNVEV (reference sequence). This CDR3 is built from 15 residues. The CDR3 nucleotides read TGTGCCAGCAGTTTATCTACAGGGACTCCCTATGGCTACACCTTC. Protein product: CASSLSTGTPYGYTF.

The genes are TRBV5-1 and TRBJ2-7, with D hard to call. The germline V and J ends were trimmed by 2 bases and 0 bases, with 18 bases remaining between them. The germline gives CDR1 SGHRS, CDR2 YFSETQ. CDR3 length: 17 amino acids. Here the CDR3 reads CASSFAVSERSSYEQYF. CDR3 nucleotide sequence: TGCGCCAGCAGCTTTGCAGTAAGCGAAAGGAGCTCCTACGAGCAGTACTTC.

This chain uses TRBV20-1 with TRBJ1-1; D ambiguous. Trimming removed 1 base from V and 6 bases from J, with 6 bases in between. Germline CDR1 DFQATT, CDR2 SNEGSKA (reference sequence). This CDR3 is built from 11 residues. The DNA of the CDR3 is TGCAGTGCTAGAGGGCCCTCTGAAGCTTTCTTT. As protein: CSARGPSEAFF.

The J gene is TRBJ1-1, the V gene TRBV4-1, with D uncertain. Trimming removed 1 base from V and 3 bases from J, with 15 bases in between. The CDR3 runs 16 residues. The germline gives CDR1 MGHRA, CDR2 YSYEKL. In DNA form, the CDR3 reads TGCGCCAGCAGCCAAGTGTCGGATTCTATGGACACTGAAGCTTTCTTT. This gives the protein CASSQVSDSMDTEAFF.

This chain uses TRBV4-1 with TRBJ2-7; 8 bases map to TRBD1. Unmatched junction bases numbered 5, after V lost 1 base and J lost 3 bases. The CDR3 spans 15 residues. Germline loops: CDR1 MGHRA, CDR2 YSYEKL. CDR3: CASSQVRDRLYEQYF. CDR3 coding DNA: TGCGCCAGCAGCCAAGTCCGGGACAGGCTCTACGAGCAGTACTTC.

CDR3 coding DNA: TGTGCCAGCAGTGCATCAGGGGCTTATGGCTACACCTTC. It yields the protein CASSASGAYGYTF. The chain carries TRBV2 and TRBJ1-2; possible D gene TRBD1, 6 bases. The CDR3 has 13 amino acids. Germline lookup yields CDR1 SNHLY and CDR2 FYNNEI. Trimming shortened V by 4 bases and J by 5 bases, and 11 bases separated the two germline ends.

The chain recombines TRBV27 with TRBJ1-5; D is unresolved. Trimming took 3 bases from V and 5 from J, leaving 8 bases between them. From germline, CDR1 is MNHEY and CDR2 SMNVEV (reference sequence). This CDR3 contains 13 residues. CDR3 sequence (DNA): TGTGCCAGCAGTTTTCTCGGAGATCAGCCCCAGCATTTT. Protein product: CASSFLGDQPQHF.

This sequence joins TRBV5-6 and TRBJ2-7, with D possibly matching TRBD2 (6 bases). The V gene lost 4 bases and the J gene lost 6 bases, with 14 bases spanning the gap. CDR1 is SGHDT, CDR2 YYEEEE, per germline. The CDR3 sequence is 13 residues long. CDR3 region: CASSLGGRAEQYF. The CDR3 DNA is TGTGCCAGCAGCCTGGGGGGTCGAGCCGAGCAGTACTTC.

CDR3 region: CASSSSHSVGGIHNEQFF. CDR3 nucleotides: TGTGCCAGCAGCTCGTCACACTCCGTGGGGGGGATCCACAATGAGCAGTTCTTC. The rearrangement joins TRBV7-6 to TRBJ2-1, with 7 bases aligning to TRBD2. The length of the CDR3 is 18 residues. Germline V lookup: CDR1 SGHVS, CDR2 FNYEAQ. After removal of 4 bases from V and 5 bases from J, the junction contained 17 bases not matched to a gene.

V and J are TRBV10-1 and TRBJ1-5; 7 nucleotides match TRBD1. This CDR3 has 17 amino acids. The junction had 17 bases not matched to a gene; V was cut back by 4 bases and J by 8 bases. Germline lookup yields CDR1 WNHNN and CDR2 SYGVQD (reference sequence). DNA for the CDR3: TGCGCCAGCAGTGGGACAAGGGACAGCCTTCAATCAGAGCCCCAGCATTTT. Its translation is CASSGTRDSLQSEPQHF.

The genes are TRBV4-1 and TRBJ1-2, with 7 bases matching TRBD1. Germline lookup yields CDR1 MGHRA and CDR2 YSYEKL. The CDR3 consists of 16 residues. V gave up 1 base and J gave up 5 bases; unmatched junction bases: 10. CDR3 in DNA: TGCGCCAGCAGCCAAGTCCTGACAGGGCCGGGGTATGGCTACACCTTC. This sequence encodes CASSQVLTGPGYGYTF.

The chain has TRBV4-1 and TRBJ1-3, with a tentative D call TRBD1 (6 bases). Germline CDR1 and CDR2: MGHRA and YSYEKL. The CDR3 length is 14 residues. V lost 4 bases to trimming and J lost 8 bases, with 15 bases between them. The CDR3 protein is CASSLREGEDTIYF. DNA for the CDR3: TGCGCCAGCAGCCTCCGAGAGGGGGAGGACACCATATATTTT.

J is TRBJ2-1 and V is TRBV11-1; D may correspond to TRBD1 or TRBD2 (5 bases each). Trimming took off 1 base at V and 9 bases at J, with 16 bases between the two ends. The germline V gene has CDR1 SGHAT and CDR2 FQDESV (reference sequence). The CDR3 is 15 amino acids. The DNA of the CDR3 is TGTGCCAGCAGCTTAGGGTTAGGGGACCGGGGTGAGCAGTTCTTC. It codes for CASSLGLGDRGEQFF.

This chain connects TRBV9 to TRBJ1-4; a possible D gene is TRBD1 (5 bases). V lost 0 bases, J lost 1 base, and 13 bases lay in between. This CDR3 has 17 residues. Looked up from germline, CDR1 is SGDLS and CDR2 is YYNGEE. CDR3: CASSVDSRVLTNEKLFF. The CDR3 DNA follows: TGTGCCAGCAGCGTAGATTCCAGGGTCCTAACTAATGAAAAACTGTTTTTT.

This clone was recorded only once. The chain combines TRBV4-2 with TRBJ1-4; D perhaps matches TRBD1 (6 bases). The ends were cut back, 4 bases at V and 6 bases at J, with 21 bases in the middle. Germline V CDR1 and CDR2: LGHNA, YNFKEQ. CDR3 length equals 17 residues. CDR3 sequence (DNA): TGTGCCAGCAGCCCCCGGACTTTACAGGGTAGGGATGAAAAACTGTTTTTT. It specifies CASSPRTLQGRDEKLFF.

This clone was seen only a few times. The rearrangement links TRBV6-4 to TRBJ2-3; the D gene is possibly TRBD2 (7 bases). Germline V gives CDR1 MRHNA, CDR2 SNTAGT. The CDR3 loop spans 16 amino acids. Trimming pared 3 bases from V and 4 bases from J, leaving 17 bases between. CDR3 in amino acids: CASSESSGGASDTQYF. Written as DNA, the CDR3 is TGTGCCAGCAGTGAATCTAGTGGGGGGGCCTCAGATACGCAGTATTTT.

The chain employs TRBV5-1 and TRBJ1-2; the match to TRBD1 covers 7 bases. After removal of 0 bases from V and 4 bases from J, the junction contained 3 bases not matched to a gene. CDR1 and CDR2 (germline): SGHRS, YFSETQ. The CDR3 is made up of 14 amino acids. CDR3 in DNA: TGCGCCAGCAGCTTGGAAAGGGGGCCCTATGGCTACACCTTC. Its translation is CASSLERGPYGYTF.